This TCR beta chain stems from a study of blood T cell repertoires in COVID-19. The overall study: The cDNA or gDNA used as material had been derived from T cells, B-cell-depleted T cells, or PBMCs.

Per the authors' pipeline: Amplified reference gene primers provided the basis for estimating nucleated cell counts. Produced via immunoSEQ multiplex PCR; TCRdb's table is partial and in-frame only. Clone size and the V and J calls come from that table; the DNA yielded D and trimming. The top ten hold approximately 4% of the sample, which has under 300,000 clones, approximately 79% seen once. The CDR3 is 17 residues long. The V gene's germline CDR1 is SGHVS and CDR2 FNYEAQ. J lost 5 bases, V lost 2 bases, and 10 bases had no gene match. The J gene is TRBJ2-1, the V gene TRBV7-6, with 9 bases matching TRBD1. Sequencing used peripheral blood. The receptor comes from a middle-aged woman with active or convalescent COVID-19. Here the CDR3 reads CASSLRSAGQGDNEQFF. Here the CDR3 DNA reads TGTGCCAGCAGCTTAAGGAGCGCGGGACAGGGAGACAATGAGCAGTTCTTC. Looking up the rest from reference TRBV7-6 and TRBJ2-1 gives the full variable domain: GAGVSQSPRYKVTKRGQDVALRCDPISGHVSLYWYRQALGQGPEFLTYFNYEAQQDKSGLPNDRFSAERPEGSISTLTIQRTEQRDSAMYRCASSLRSAGQGDNEQFFGPGTRLTVL.